The text below deals with one T cell receptor beta chain. No antigen is known for it. These data are taken from a study of T cells expressing NK-cell markers. Study as a whole: HCMV seropositivity marked most of the eight sequenced donors; one was seronegative.

TCRdb processed the 5' RACE reads again and assigns one entry to each CDR3 protein, with no DNA. Its table lists 300,000 to 500,000 distinct CDR3 sequences. Overall study results and limits: HCMV specificity of the expanded NKG2C+ T cell clones stayed unclear. The CD3+CD56-NKG2C+ fraction was also led by these clonotypes in several donors. Roughly 6 donors showed dominant NKG2C+ clonotypes comprising roughly 1.0-7.0% of their CD8+ T cells.

CDR1 and CDR2 from the germline V gene are DFQATT and SNEGSKA (reference sequence). The CDR3 is 15 residues long. The V and J genes are TRBV20-1 and TRBJ2-5; TCRdb lists TRBD1, though no DNA is available to test this call. Specimen: blood T cells: a sorted CD56 or NKG2C T cell subset, CD4+ or CD8+ T cells, or bulk PBMC T cells (not recorded which). The receptor was derived from a woman between 45 and 60 years old in good health. CDR3 region: CSATSWGENQETQYF.